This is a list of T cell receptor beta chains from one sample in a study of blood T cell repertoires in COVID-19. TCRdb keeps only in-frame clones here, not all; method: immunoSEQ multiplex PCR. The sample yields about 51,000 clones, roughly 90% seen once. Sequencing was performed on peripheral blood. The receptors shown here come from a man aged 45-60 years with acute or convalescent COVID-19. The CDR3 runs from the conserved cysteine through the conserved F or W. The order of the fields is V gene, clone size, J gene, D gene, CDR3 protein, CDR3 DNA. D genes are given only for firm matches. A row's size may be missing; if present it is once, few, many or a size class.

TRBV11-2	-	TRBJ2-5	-	CASRHYTLQETQYF	TGTGCCAGCAGACATTACACCCTCCAAGAGACCCAGTACTTC
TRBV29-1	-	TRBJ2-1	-	CSVSGNNEQFF	TGCAGCGTTTCAGGAAACAATGAGCAGTTCTTC
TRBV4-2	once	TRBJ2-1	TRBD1	CASCMTGTGGTEQFF	TGTGCCAGCTGCATGACCGGGACAGGAGGTACTGAGCAGTTCTTC
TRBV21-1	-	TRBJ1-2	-	CASPIQSLDDYGYTF	TGTGCCAGCCCGATCCAATCCCTAGATGACTATGGCTACACCTTC
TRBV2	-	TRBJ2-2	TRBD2	CASSEIGGGFSGELFF	TGTGCCAGCAGTGAGATTGGCGGGGGGTTCAGTGGGGAGCTGTTTTTT
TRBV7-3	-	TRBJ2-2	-	CASSLEKPPTTGELFF	TGTGCCAGCAGCTTAGAGAAGCCGCCTACGACCGGGGAGCTGTTTTTT
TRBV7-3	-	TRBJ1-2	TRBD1	CASSDYGQGWGYTF	TGTGCCAGCAGCGACTATGGACAGGGGTGGGGCTACACCTTC
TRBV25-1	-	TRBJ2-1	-	CASARGGTMSGQFF	TGTGCCAGCGCGAGGGGGGGTACAATGAGCGGGCAGTTCTTC
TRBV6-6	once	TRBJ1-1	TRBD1	CASSHGSGTGNTEAFF	TGTGCCAGCAGCCACGGCTCCGGGACAGGGAACACTGAAGCTTTCTTT
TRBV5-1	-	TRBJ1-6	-	CASSPGIYNSPLHF	TGCGCCAGCAGCCCCGGGATCTATAATTCACCCCTCCACTTT
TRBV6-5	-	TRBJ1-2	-	CASSYSSEGNYGYTF	TGTGCCAGCAGTTACTCGTCGGAGGGGAACTATGGCTACACCTTC
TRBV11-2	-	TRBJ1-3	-	CASSFQGNTIYF	TGTGCCAGCAGCTTCCAGGGAAACACCATATATTTT
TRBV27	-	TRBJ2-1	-	CASSFPGSEQFF	TGTGCCAGCAGCTTCCCGGGATCTGAGCAGTTCTTC
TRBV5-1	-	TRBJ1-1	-	CASSLGQQITYMNTEAFF	TGCGCCAGCAGCTTGGGACAGCAAATTACTTACATGAACACTGAAGCTTTCTTT
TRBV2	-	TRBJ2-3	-	CASRYTDTQYF	TGTGCCAGCAGATATACAGATACGCAGTATTTT
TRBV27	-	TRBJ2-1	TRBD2	CASKGGGANEQFF	TGTGCCAGCAAAGGCGGGGGGGCGAATGAGCAGTTCTTC
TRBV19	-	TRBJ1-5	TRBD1	CASRIKTGGLNQPQHF	TGTGCCAGTAGGATTAAAACAGGGGGCCTCAATCAGCCCCAGCATTTT
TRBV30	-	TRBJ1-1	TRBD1	CAWSRGDGTEAFF	TGTGCCTGGAGCAGGGGGGACGGCACTGAAGCTTTCTTT
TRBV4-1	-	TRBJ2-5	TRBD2	CASSPLSGGRETQYF	TGCGCCAGCAGCCCTCTTTCCGGGGGGAGGGAGACCCAGTACTTC
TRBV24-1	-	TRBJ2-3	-	CATSGGGTDTQYF	TGTGCCACCAGCGGGGGAGGCACAGATACGCAGTATTTT
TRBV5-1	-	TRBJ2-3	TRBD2	CASSSRGAGTDTQYF	TGCGCCAGCAGCTCGCGGGGGGCTGGCACAGATACGCAGTATTTT
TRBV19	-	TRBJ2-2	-	CASKQGLAGELFF	TGTGCCAGTAAACAGGGATTAGCCGGGGAGCTGTTTTTT
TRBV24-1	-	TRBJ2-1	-	CATSPTTQGSYNEQFF	TGTGCCACCAGCCCCACCACACAGGGCTCCTACAATGAGCAGTTCTTC
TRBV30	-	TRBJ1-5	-	CAWSGVKQPQHF	TGTGCCTGGTCCGGGGTAAAACAGCCCCAGCATTTT
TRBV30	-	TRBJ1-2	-	CAWSRQVGGYTF	TGTGCCTGGAGTAGACAGGTTGGTGGCTACACCTTC
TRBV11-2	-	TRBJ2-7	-	CASSLAWWGVAYEQYF	TGTGCCAGCAGCTTAGCTTGGTGGGGGGTAGCTTACGAGCAGTACTTC
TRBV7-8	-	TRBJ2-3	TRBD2	CASSVSGGAVDTQYF	TGTGCCAGCAGTGTCAGCGGGGGGGCAGTGGATACGCAGTATTTT
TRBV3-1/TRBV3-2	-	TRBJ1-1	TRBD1	CASRPPGQGSTEAFF	TGTGCCAGCAGACCCCCGGGACAGGGGAGCACTGAAGCTTTCTTT
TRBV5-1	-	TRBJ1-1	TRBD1	CASSLAPGTGKEVEAFF	TGCGCCAGCAGCCTGGCCCCCGGGACAGGAAAAGAGGTTGAAGCTTTCTTT
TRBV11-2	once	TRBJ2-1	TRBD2	CASRRLAGSSLGEQFF	TGTGCCAGCAGGCGACTAGCGGGGAGCTCCTTGGGGGAGCAGTTCTTC
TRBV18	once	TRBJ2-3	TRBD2	CASSPPTSVDTQYF	TGTGCCAGCTCACCACCGACTAGCGTGGATACGCAGTATTTT
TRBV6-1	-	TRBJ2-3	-	CASSEAARVSDTQYF	TGTGCCAGCAGTGAAGCGGCCAGGGTGTCAGATACGCAGTATTTT
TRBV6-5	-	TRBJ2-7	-	CASRGGTPSSYEQYF	TGTGCCAGCAGGGGGGGGACACCCAGCTCCTACGAGCAGTACTTC